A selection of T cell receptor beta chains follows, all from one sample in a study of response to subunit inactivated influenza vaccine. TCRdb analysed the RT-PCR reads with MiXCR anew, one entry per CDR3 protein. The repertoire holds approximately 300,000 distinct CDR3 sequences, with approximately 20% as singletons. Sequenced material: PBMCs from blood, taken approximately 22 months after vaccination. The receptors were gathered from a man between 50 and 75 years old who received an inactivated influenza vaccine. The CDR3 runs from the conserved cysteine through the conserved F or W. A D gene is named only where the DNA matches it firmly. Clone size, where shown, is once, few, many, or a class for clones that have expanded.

CDR3: CASSWTGSMNTEAFF; DNA: TGTGCCAGTAGCTGGACGGGGAGTATGAACACTGAAGCTTTCTTT; length: 15; size: .; D: .; V: TRBV19; J: TRBJ1-1
CDR3: CASSFQGNSNQPQHF; DNA: TGTGCCAGCAGTTTTCAGGGGAATAGCAATCAGCCCCAGCATTTT; length: 15; size: .; D: .; V: TRBV12-3/TRBV12-4; J: TRBJ1-5
CDR3: CASSSGQVIYEQYF; DNA: TGTGCCAGCAGTTCTGGACAGGTCATATACGAGCAGTACTTC; length: 14; size: .; D: TRBD1; V: TRBV2; J: TRBJ2-7
CDR3: CASSSGENTEAFF; DNA: TGTGCCAGCAGCTCCGGAGAGAACACTGAAGCTTTCTTT; length: 13; size: many; D: .; V: TRBV7-9; J: TRBJ1-1
CDR3: CASSFGTSHNEQFF; DNA: TGTGCCAGCAGCTTCGGGACTAGCCACAATGAGCAGTTCTTC; length: 14; size: .; D: TRBD2; V: TRBV7-9; J: TRBJ2-1
CDR3: CASSPILKWRESWTGELFF; DNA: TGTGCCAGCAGCCCTATACTCAAGTGGCGGGAGAGCTGGACCGGGGAGCTGTTTTTT; length: 19; size: .; D: TRBD2; V: TRBV11-2; J: TRBJ2-2
CDR3: CSAALPRRSNSPLHF; DNA: TGCAGTGCTGCCCTTCCCAGGAGAAGTAATTCACCCCTCCACTTT; length: 15; size: .; D: .; V: TRBV20-1; J: TRBJ1-6
CDR3: CASSKYSGRNFVSKNIQYF; DNA: TGTGCCAGCAGCAAATATAGCGGGCGAAATTTTGTGTCCAAAAACATTCAGTACTTC; length: 19; size: .; D: TRBD2; V: TRBV6-1; J: TRBJ2-4
CDR3: CASSEPKGEQYF; DNA: TGTGCCAGCAGTGAACCTAAAGGCGAGCAGTACTTC; length: 12; size: few; D: .; V: TRBV2; J: TRBJ2-7
CDR3: CASSLGLVNNEQFF; DNA: TGTGCCAGCAGTTTAGGATTGGTCAACAATGAGCAGTTCTTC; length: 14; size: .; D: .; V: TRBV12-3/TRBV12-4; J: TRBJ2-1
CDR3: CASSLAWDRVSNQPQHF; DNA: TGTGCCAGCAGTTTAGCATGGGACAGGGTTTCGAATCAGCCCCAGCATTTT; length: 17; size: .; D: TRBD1; V: TRBV12-3/TRBV12-4; J: TRBJ1-5
CDR3: CASSYLAENQETQYF; DNA: TGTGCCAGCAGTTATCTAGCGGAAAACCAAGAGACCCAGTACTTC; length: 15; size: .; D: TRBD2; V: TRBV6-2/TRBV6-3; J: TRBJ2-5
CDR3: CASRGLALIPTEQFF; DNA: TGCGCCAGCAGAGGACTAGCGTTGATTCCTACGGAGCAGTTCTTC; length: 15; size: many; D: TRBD2; V: TRBV4-1; J: TRBJ2-1
CDR3: CASSPLGLSPLHF; DNA: TGTGCCAGCAGCCCCCTCGGGCTATCCCCCCTCCACTTT; length: 13; size: many; D: .; V: TRBV7-2; J: TRBJ1-6
CDR3: CASNNWPGQITDTQYF; DNA: TGCGCCAGCAATAACTGGCCGGGACAGATTACAGATACGCAGTATTTT; length: 16; size: many; D: TRBD1; V: TRBV5-1; J: TRBJ2-3
CDR3: CSAGYRDRGADTQYF; DNA: TGCAGTGCTGGTTATCGGGACAGGGGTGCAGATACGCAGTATTTT; length: 15; size: .; D: TRBD1; V: TRBV20-1; J: TRBJ2-3
CDR3: CASKYRGTTNEKLFF; DNA: TGTGCCAGCAAATATAGGGGGACAACTAATGAAAAACTGTTTTTT; length: 15; size: few; D: .; V: TRBV7-2; J: TRBJ1-4
CDR3: CASSQDPKNYGYTF; DNA: TGCGCCAGCAGCCAAGATCCTAAAAACTATGGCTACACCTTC; length: 14; size: many; D: .; V: TRBV4-1; J: TRBJ1-2
CDR3: CASSMGRRLVYNEQFF; DNA: TGTGCCAGTAGTATGGGGAGGCGTTTGGTTTACAATGAGCAGTTCTTC; length: 16; size: once; D: .; V: TRBV19; J: TRBJ2-1
CDR3: CASSSGPTNTGELFF; DNA: TGCGCCAGCAGCTCGGGACCCACCAACACCGGGGAGCTGTTTTTT; length: 15; size: .; D: .; V: TRBV5-1; J: TRBJ2-2
CDR3: CASSGTGTNSPLHF; DNA: TGTGCCAGCAGCGGGACAGGGACCAATTCACCCCTCCACTTT; length: 14; size: few; D: TRBD1; V: TRBV3-1; J: TRBJ1-6
CDR3: CAWGFLPSTEAFF; DNA: TGTGCCTGGGGCTTTCTACCCTCCACTGAAGCTTTCTTT; length: 13; size: .; D: .; V: TRBV30; J: TRBJ1-1
CDR3: CASSKPPDNEQFF; DNA: TGTGCCAGCAGTAAGCCCCCGGACAATGAGCAGTTCTTC; length: 13; size: medium-sized; D: .; V: TRBV11-3; J: TRBJ2-1
CDR3: CASSPRDTRTGQYF; DNA: TGTGCCAGCAGTCCCCGGGACACCCGAACCGGGCAGTACTTC; length: 14; size: .; D: .; V: TRBV27; J: TRBJ2-7
CDR3: CSARVHRGDKNIQYF; DNA: TGCAGTGCTAGAGTTCACAGGGGAGACAAAAACATTCAGTACTTC; length: 15; size: few; D: TRBD1; V: TRBV20-1; J: TRBJ2-4
CDR3: CASSLILNTEAFF; DNA: TGTGCCAGCAGCCTTATTCTGAACACTGAAGCTTTCTTT; length: 13; size: .; D: .; V: TRBV14; J: TRBJ1-1
CDR3: CASSLGPGTTNEKLFF; DNA: TGTGCCAGCAGCTTAGGGCCGGGGACAACTAATGAAAAACTGTTTTTT; length: 16; size: .; D: .; V: TRBV7-2; J: TRBJ1-4
CDR3: CASSPVRDPYADTQYF; DNA: TGTGCCAGCAGTCCCGTCAGGGATCCCTACGCAGATACGCAGTATTTT; length: 16; size: .; D: .; V: TRBV12-3/TRBV12-4; J: TRBJ2-3
CDR3: CASSQDLGRYEQYF; DNA: TGTGCCAGCAGCCAAGATCTGGGGCGCTACGAGCAGTACTTC; length: 14; size: .; D: .; V: TRBV4-2; J: TRBJ2-7
CDR3: CASSGRDRVSLHGSYNEQFF; DNA: TGTGCCAGCAGCGGCCGGGACAGGGTTTCCCTACATGGCTCCTACAATGAGCAGTTCTTC; length: 20; size: once; D: TRBD1; V: TRBV9; J: TRBJ2-1
CDR3: CASSQEGGITDTQYF; DNA: TGCGCCAGCAGCCAAGAAGGGGGTATAACAGATACGCAGTATTTT; length: 15; size: few; D: .; V: TRBV4-3; J: TRBJ2-3
CDR3: CASSYSDTGRTQYF; DNA: TGTGCCAGCAGTTACTCGGACACCGGCCGCACGCAGTATTTT; length: 14; size: few; D: .; V: TRBV6-2/TRBV6-3; J: TRBJ2-3
CDR3: CASRQGHSGNTIYF; DNA: TGCGCCAGCAGACAGGGCCACTCTGGAAACACCATATATTTT; length: 14; size: few; D: .; V: TRBV5-1; J: TRBJ1-3
CDR3: CSVDRVGRQPQHF; DNA: TGCAGCGTTGACAGGGTCGGTCGTCAGCCCCAGCATTTT; length: 13; size: medium-sized; D: .; V: TRBV29-1; J: TRBJ1-5
CDR3: CASSAPDRGDGYTF; DNA: TGTGCCAGCAGTGCGCCTGACAGGGGGGACGGCTACACCTTC; length: 14; size: .; D: TRBD1; V: TRBV28; J: TRBJ1-2
CDR3: CASSSSGAPPDEQYF; DNA: TGTGCCAGCAGCTCCTCTGGGGCACCGCCGGACGAGCAGTACTTC; length: 15; size: .; D: .; V: TRBV7-9; J: TRBJ2-7
CDR3: CASSSFGGGSNQPQHF; DNA: TGTGCCAGTAGTTCCTTTGGGGGGGGCAGCAATCAGCCCCAGCATTTT; length: 16; size: .; D: .; V: TRBV19; J: TRBJ1-5
CDR3: CASSLVGGSGVGNSPLHF; DNA: TGTGCCAGCAGCTTAGTTGGAGGGTCCGGCGTTGGAAATTCACCCCTCCACTTT; length: 18; size: .; D: .; V: TRBV11-1; J: TRBJ1-6
CDR3: CASSLSWGRNQPQHF; DNA: TGTGCCAGCAGTTTATCGTGGGGTCGCAATCAGCCCCAGCATTTT; length: 15; size: .; D: .; V: TRBV27; J: TRBJ1-5
CDR3: CASSSETLQNNEQFF; DNA: TGTGCCAGCAGCTCGGAAACCTTACAGAACAATGAGCAGTTCTTC; length: 15; size: .; D: .; V: TRBV7-2; J: TRBJ2-1
CDR3: CSVTGTLVHEQFF; DNA: TGCAGCGTTACCGGGACTCTGGTTCATGAGCAGTTCTTC; length: 13; size: .; D: .; V: TRBV29-1; J: TRBJ2-1
CDR3: CASSQDPQGRTEAFF; DNA: TGCGCCAGCAGCCAAGATCCCCAGGGTAGGACTGAAGCTTTCTTT; length: 15; size: many; D: .; V: TRBV4-3; J: TRBJ1-1
CDR3: CASTLRHYNAGELFF; DNA: TGTGCCAGCACCCTCCGACATTATAACGCCGGGGAGCTGTTTTTT; length: 15; size: few; D: .; V: TRBV12-3/TRBV12-4; J: TRBJ2-2
CDR3: CASSIVPPPGYGYTF; DNA: TGTGCCAGTAGTATAGTTCCACCCCCCGGCTATGGCTACACCTTC; length: 15; size: few; D: .; V: TRBV19; J: TRBJ1-2
CDR3: CSARGAVNQPQHF; DNA: TGCAGTGCCCGAGGGGCAGTCAATCAGCCCCAGCATTTT; length: 13; size: .; D: .; V: TRBV20-1; J: TRBJ1-5